The T cell receptor beta chain under discussion was sequenced for a study of blood T cell repertoires in COVID-19. Overall study: PBMCs, B-cell-depleted T cells, or T cells provided the cDNA or gDNA that made up the material.

Enrollees, about 18 to 89 years old, lived in 24 US areas. Original methodology: Estimates of nucleated cell counts were drawn from the amplification of reference gene primers. Data came from immunoSEQ multiplex PCR; TCRdb stores just in-frame clones and leaves some out. Clonal size and the V and J genes are those of that table, whereas D and trimming came from the DNA. The sample shows over 200,000 clones, 85% to 90% of them seen only once. The V segment lost 7 bases and the J segment 2 bases; nucleotides outside the gene matches: 8. CDR1 is MGHDK, CDR2 SYGVNS, per germline. CDR3 length: 15 residues. This clone was seen only a few times.

The sequence was collected from a man between 18 and 29 years old who had recovered from COVID-19. This chain connects TRBV25-1 to TRBJ2-7; 10 nucleotides agree with TRBD2. The sequenced sample consisted of PBMCs or T cells enriched from blood (not recorded which). The CDR3 DNA sequence: TGTGCCAGCACTAGCGGGAGTTCTTTTGCCTACGAGCAGTACTTC. Residues: CASTSGSSFAYEQYF.